The T cell receptor beta chain under discussion was sequenced for a study of T cell changes during pregnancy in multiple sclerosis. Germline CDR1 is MNHNY and CDR2 is SVGAGI (reference sequence). The CDR3 sequence is 15 residues long. The V and J ends lost 8 bases and 3 bases, in that order; junction bases with no gene match: 11. Libraries were prepared by immunoSEQ multiplex PCR; TCRdb keeps only in-frame clonotypes and omits some of them. The top ten clones hold 0.15% to 0.25% of a sample with tens of thousands of clones, just over 90% of them seen once. The specimen was CD4+ T cells from peripheral blood mononuclear cells, collected in the second trimester of pregnancy. The clonotype was recovered from a female donor with multiple sclerosis, enrolled in a pregnancy study. V gene TRBV6-6 combines with J gene TRBJ1-2, with 8 bases aligning to TRBD1. The chain's CDR3 is CASGGRGQGYYGYTF. The CDR3, as DNA: TGTGCCAGCGGGGGCCGTGGACAGGGTTACTATGGCTACACCTTC.